This TCR beta chain was recorded in a study of T cells in localized non-small cell lung cancer. Assay used: immunoSEQ multiplex PCR; TCRdb lists only in-frame clones, some missing. The sample includes over 30,000 clones, 85% to 90% seen only once; the top ten take around 3.8%. Germline V gene lookup returns CDR1 SGHDT and CDR2 YYEEEE. The CDR3 contains 16 residues. V lost 2 bases and J 0 bases, leaving 12 bases between the germline ends. The sample here was peripheral blood, taken before any cancer treatment. This TCR was recovered from an older male donor with stage III lung adenocarcinoma. V and J are TRBV5-6 and TRBJ2-1; a possible D gene is TRBD2 (6 bases). This CDR3 is CASSFLAPNSYNEQFF. The CDR3 coding sequence is TGTGCCAGCAGCTTCCTAGCGCCGAACTCCTACAATGAGCAGTTCTTC.